Shown below are 15 T cell receptor beta chains from a single sample sequenced in a study of beta chain features in type 1 diabetes. Expressed TCRB transcripts were sequenced after all isolated RNA was converted to cDNA. Using immunoSEQ multiplex PCR, the repertoire was profiled, and TCRdb retains in-frame clones only, with some absent. This sample has around 330,000 clones, with approximately 10% found just once. The material sequenced was naive CD4+ T cells from blood. The receptors originated from a woman in her thirties in good health.

J is TRBJ2-3 and V is TRBV7-3, with D possibly being TRBD2 (6 bases). The CDR3 is 15 amino acids. V lost 2 bases, J lost 3 bases, and 12 bases lay in between. Germline-derived CDR1 and CDR2 are SGHTA and FQGTGA. CDR3 nucleotides: TGTGCCAGCAGCTTAGTTGGACTACCTACAGATACGCAGTATTTT. It is translated as CASSLVGLPTDTQYF.

This clone was seen a handful of times. This chain links TRBV5-1 with TRBJ2-3, with 8 bases aligning to TRBD2. Germline CDR1 SGHRS, CDR2 YFSETQ. Trimming took 0 bases from V and 4 from J; bases not matched to a gene: 7. This CDR3 has 16 residues. CDR3 in amino acids: CASSLEGSGIPDTQYF. The CDR3 region has the DNA TGCGCCAGCAGCTTGGAGGGTAGCGGGATCCCAGATACGCAGTATTTT.

This chain joins TRBV6-5 and TRBJ2-7, with 8 bases that match TRBD2. The trim removed 5 bases at V and 2 bases at J, leaving 5 bases unmatched. Looked up from germline, CDR1 is MNHEY and CDR2 is SVGAGI. This CDR3 has 14 amino acids. The DNA for the CDR3 is TGTGCCAGCAGTCCCAGGCGGGGGGCCTACGAGCAGTACTTC. This encodes CASSPRRGAYEQYF.

As concerns this clone: A junction end diverges from the germline sequence, so it may reflect a read error. This chain uses TRBV7-7 with TRBJ2-2, with 7 bases identical to TRBD1. This CDR3 has 15 residues. Germline CDR1 SSHAT, CDR2 FNYEAQ (reference sequence). The CDR3 reads CASSPGTVNTGELFF. The CDR3 coding sequence is TGTGCTAGCAGCCCCGGGACAGTGAACACCGGGGAGCTGTTTTTT.

This clone was seen a few times. The CDR3: CASSSGWTGSTDTQYF. Here the CDR3 DNA reads TGTGCCAGCAGCTCCGGGTGGACAGGGAGCACAGATACGCAGTATTTT. The chain employs TRBV5-6 and TRBJ2-3; 8 bases align to TRBD1. The trim removed 3 bases at V and 0 bases at J, leaving 6 bases unmatched. This CDR3 is built from 16 residues. Germline-derived CDR1 and CDR2 are SGHDT and YYEEEE. The variable domain in full, with the rest retrieved from reference TRBV5-6 and TRBJ2-3, is DAGVTQSPTHLIKTRGQQVTLRCSPKSGHDTVSWYQQALGQGPQFIFQYYEEEERQRGNFPDRFSGHQFPNYSSELNVNALLLGDSALYLCASSSGWTGSTDTQYFGPGTRLTVL.

This clone showed up just a few times. The chain couples TRBV7-9 to TRBJ2-5, with 9 bases fitting TRBD1. The CDR3 spans 17 residues. Looked up from germline, CDR1 is SEHNR and CDR2 is FQNEAQ (reference sequence). Unmatched junction bases numbered 10, after V lost 1 base and J lost 4 bases. CDR3 region: CASSLGAGTGLGETQYF. As DNA, the CDR3 is TGTGCCAGCAGCTTAGGGGCCGGGACAGGGTTGGGAGAGACCCAGTACTTC.

This clone came up a few times. The V call is TRBV2, the J call TRBJ2-3, with 7 nucleotides matching TRBD1. This CDR3 comprises 13 residues. The germline gives CDR1 SNHLY, CDR2 FYNNEI. Trimming at V came to 4 bases and at J to 4 bases, leaving 2 bases not matched to a gene. CDR3 bases: TGTGCCAGCAGTGGACAGGGAGCAGATACGCAGTATTTT. Residues: CASSGQGADTQYF. Drawing the rest from reference TRBV2 and TRBJ2-3, the complete variable domain is EPEVTQTPSHQVTQMGQEVILRCVPISNHLYFYWYRQILGQKVEFLVSFYNNEISEKSEIFDDQFSVERPDGSNFTLKIRSTKLEDSAMYFCASSGQGADTQYFGPGTRLTVL.

The gene calls are TRBV14 and TRBJ2-1, with no clear D. The CDR3 is 14 amino acids. Trimming removed 4 bases at V and 4 bases at J, with 11 bases between. CDR1 and CDR2 (germline): SGHDN, FVKESK. The CDR3 DNA is TGTGCCAGCAGCCGACTTACCCGGTACAATGAGCAGTTCTTC. This gives the protein CASSRLTRYNEQFF.

This chain links TRBV4-3 with TRBJ2-1, with 7 positions matching TRBD2. The CDR3 covers 20 residues. V shed 3 bases and J 7 bases; nucleotides not matched to a gene: 24. The V gene's germline CDR1 is LGHNA and CDR2 YSLEER. CDR3 residues: CASSQYRGPREAGEVNEQFF. In DNA, the CDR3 is TGCGCCAGCAGCCAGTATCGAGGTCCCAGGGAGGCGGGAGAAGTTAATGAGCAGTTCTTC.

This clone was seen only a few times. The rearrangement links TRBV9 to TRBJ2-3; 7 bases are shared with TRBD2. The V segment lost 1 base and the J segment 0 bases; nucleotides outside the gene matches: 5. The V gene's germline CDR1 is SGDLS and CDR2 YYNGEE. The CDR3 is 16 amino acids. DNA for the CDR3: TGTGCCAGCAGCGTATCAGCGGGAACAAGCACAGATACGCAGTATTTT. It codes for CASSVSAGTSTDTQYF.

This clone has more than one count but fewer than ten. The chain carries TRBV7-2 and TRBJ2-4, with 7 bases aligning to TRBD1. The germline V gene has CDR1 SGHTA and CDR2 FQGNSA. The CDR3 spans 16 residues. The V segment lost 2 bases and the J segment 3 bases; nucleotides outside the gene matches: 7. CDR3 loop: CASSLFQGVGKNIQYF. CDR3 nucleotide sequence: TGTGCCAGCAGCTTATTTCAGGGGGTCGGCAAAAACATTCAGTACTTC. The variable domain in full, with the rest retrieved from reference TRBV7-2 and TRBJ2-4, is GAGVSQSPSNKVTEKGKDVELRCDPISGHTALYWYRQSLGQGLEFLIYFQGNSAPDKSGLPSDRFSAERTGGSVSTLTIQRTQQEDSAVYLCASSLFQGVGKNIQYFGAGTRLSVL.

The chain is built from TRBV28 and TRBJ1-1; 7 nucleotides match TRBD1. From germline, CDR1 is MDHEN and CDR2 SYDVKM. The ends lost 1 base at V and 5 bases at J; junction bases unmatched: 13. This CDR3 spans 17 amino acids. CDR3 nucleotide sequence: TGTGCCAGCAGTTTATCGACCAGACAGGGCGTCAAGACTGAAGCTTTCTTT. Translating gives CASSLSTRQGVKTEAFF.

In DNA form, the CDR3 reads TGTGCCAGCAGCTTAAGGACAGACTCCTACGAGCAGTACTTC. Protein product: CASSLRTDSYEQYF. J is TRBJ2-7 and V is TRBV7-9, with a possible D match to TRBD1 (6 bases). Germline V gives CDR1 SEHNR, CDR2 FQNEAQ (reference sequence). CDR3 length equals 14 residues. V was shortened by 2 bases and J by 0 bases, with 8 bases between the two germline ends.

In this sample, this clone turned up a few times. This chain joins TRBV18 and TRBJ2-3; no reliable D call. Trimming removed 3 bases from V and 3 bases from J, with 13 bases in between. Germline V gives CDR1 KGHSH, CDR2 LQKENI. The length of the CDR3 is 15 residues. Here the CDR3 DNA reads TGTGCCAGCTCACCTAGTCCGTTCGGGACAGATACGCAGTATTTT. It translates to CASSPSPFGTDTQYF.

The chain links TRBV10-3 to TRBJ2-6; TRBD2 aligns across 9 bases. V was clipped by 4 bases and J by 1 base; unmatched bases: 5. The CDR3 length is 17 residues. CDR1 ENHRY and CDR2 SYGVKD come from the germline V gene. CDR3 coding DNA: TGTGCCATCAGTGCGACTAGCGGTGCTTCTGGGGCCAACGTCCTGACTTTC. Its protein is CAISATSGASGANVLTF.